This T cell receptor beta chain was captured by sequencing in a study of cytomegalovirus exposure and HLA in healthy donors. Study-level points and caveats: Reported findings show TCR beta sequences accurately forecast HLA-A and HLA-B alleles in most subjects. Fewer than 20,000 TCR beta sequences were associated with HLA alleles at 0.05 false discovery rate in a later analysis.

PCR primers comprised 60 Vbeta and 13 Jbeta primers. Sequenced by immunoSEQ multiplex PCR; TCRdb stores in-frame clones only, minus some. There are 120,000 or so clones in the sample; 83% occur only once, and approximately 3.5% lies in the top ten. V lost 2 bases to trimming and J lost 6 bases, with 13 bases between them. CDR1 and CDR2 (germline): SGHRS, YFSETQ. This CDR3 region has 14 residues. Likely unrecorded immune exposures existed in these nominally healthy donors. With regard to this clone: Its antigen remains unidentified.

The sequencing input was PBMCs. This clonotype originated in a middle-aged woman in good health and CMV-seropositive. The chain uses TRBV5-1 and TRBJ2-3, with D possibly being TRBD2 (5 bases). The CDR3 DNA reads TGCGCCAGCAGCTTACTAGGGCCCCTGGATACGCAGTATTTT. Translated, it gives CASSLLGPLDTQYF.